The sequence of this TCR beta chain was determined in a study of blood T cell repertoires in COVID-19. Study summary: From the United States, Italy and Spain came samples of acute and convalescent COVID-19. In each case, the material was cDNA or gDNA derived from T cells, B-cell-depleted T cells, or PBMCs.

Generated by immunoSEQ multiplex PCR, the TCRdb table keeps only in-frame clones and is missing some. The repertoire has around 200,000 clones, around nine tenths of them found once; the top ten carry approximately 6.2%. V was clipped by 6 bases and J by 0 bases, with 13 bases between them. There are 15 residues in the CDR3. Germline CDR1 is SGHNT and CDR2 is YYREEE (reference sequence). The chain is built from TRBV5-4 and TRBJ1-3; D call uncertain. The sequence came from a man in his sixties who had recovered from COVID-19. What was sequenced was peripheral blood. This chain's CDR3 is CASNVAPSSGNTIYF. DNA for the CDR3: TGTGCCAGCAACGTTGCCCCGAGCTCTGGAAACACCATATATTTT.